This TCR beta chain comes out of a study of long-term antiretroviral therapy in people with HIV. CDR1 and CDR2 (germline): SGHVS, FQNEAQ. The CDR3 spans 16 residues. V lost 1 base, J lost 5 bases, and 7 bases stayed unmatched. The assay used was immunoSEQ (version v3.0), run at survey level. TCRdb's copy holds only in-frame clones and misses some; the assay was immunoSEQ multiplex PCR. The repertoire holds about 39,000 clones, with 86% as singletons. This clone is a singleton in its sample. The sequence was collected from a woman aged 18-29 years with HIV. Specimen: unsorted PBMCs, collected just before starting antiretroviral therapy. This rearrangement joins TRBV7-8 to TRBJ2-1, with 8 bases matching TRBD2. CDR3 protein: CASSLVAFSGNNEQFF. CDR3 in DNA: TGTGCCAGCAGCTTAGTCGCGTTTAGCGGGAACAATGAGCAGTTCTTC.